A selection of T cell receptor beta chains follows, all from one sample in a study of blood T cells in healthy people across ages. TCRdb independently ran MiXCR on the 5' RACE reads; one entry per CDR3 protein. The sample has 700,000 to 850,000 distinct CDR3 sequences; about 55% are singletons. The sequenced sample was blood. The receptors derive from a man older than 75 in good health. CDR3s include the opening cysteine and the closing phenylalanine or tryptophan. A D gene is named only where the DNA matches it firmly. Expanded clones are given a class, and other clones once, few, many or no size at all.

CDR3 protein	CDR3 DNA	J gene	clone size	D gene	V gene
CASRDRDRGQETQYF	TGTGCCAGCAGGGACCGGGACAGGGGGCAAGAGACCCAGTACTTC	TRBJ2-5	.	TRBD1	TRBV11-2
CASSVRGSQPQHF	TGTGCCAGCAGCGTCAGGGGAAGCCAGCCCCAGCATTTT	TRBJ1-5	.	.	TRBV7-2
CASSRDGGSYEQYF	TGTGCCAGCAGCCGGGACGGGGGGTCCTACGAGCAGTACTTC	TRBJ2-7	.	TRBD2	TRBV3-1
CSARRTGGGGTYEQYF	TGCAGTGCTAGAAGAACAGGGGGCGGAGGAACCTACGAGCAGTACTTC	TRBJ2-7	few	TRBD1	TRBV20-1
CASSAGREAAGTQYF	TGTGCCAGCTCCGCAGGGCGGGAAGCGGCTGGTACGCAGTATTTT	TRBJ2-3	.	.	TRBV18
CSVIPGSNQPQHF	TGCAGCGTTATCCCCGGTAGCAATCAGCCCCAGCATTTT	TRBJ1-5	few	.	TRBV29-1
CATSRVGTRGEKLFF	TGTGCCACCAGCAGAGTGGGGACTCGGGGCGAAAAACTGTTTTTT	TRBJ1-4	.	.	TRBV15
CASTGTPTEAFF	TGTGCCAGCACGGGGACTCCCACTGAAGCTTTCTTT	TRBJ1-1	once	.	TRBV7-9
CASSYGGFGEQYF	TGTGCCAGCAGTTATGGAGGTTTCGGCGAGCAGTACTTC	TRBJ2-7	.	.	TRBV6-5
CASSQEGYRDTQYF	TGCGCCAGCAGCCAAGAGGGGTATAGGGATACGCAGTATTTT	TRBJ2-3	.	.	TRBV4-1
CSVEAGGYNEQFF	TGCAGCGTCGAAGCGGGAGGGTACAATGAGCAGTTCTTC	TRBJ2-1	.	TRBD2	TRBV29-1
CASSPTAGVNNQPQHF	TGTGCCAGCTCACCGACGGCGGGGGTCAACAATCAGCCCCAGCATTTT	TRBJ1-5	.	.	TRBV18
CASSLVGRVSYNEQFF	TGTGCCAGCAGCTTAGTAGGCAGGGTTTCCTACAATGAGCAGTTCTTC	TRBJ2-1	.	.	TRBV13
CSARGGVNQPQHF	TGCAGTGCTCGGGGGGGCGTGAATCAGCCCCAGCATTTT	TRBJ1-5	.	.	TRBV20-1
CASSLTTGNFGEQYF	TGTGCCAGCAGCCTCACCACAGGGAATTTTGGCGAGCAGTACTTC	TRBJ2-7	.	.	TRBV11-3
CASSLKASGYTF	TGTGCCAGCAGCTTAAAAGCATCTGGCTACACCTTC	TRBJ1-2	few	.	TRBV7-9
CASLGQTSYEQYF	TGCGCCAGCCTCGGGCAGACCTCCTACGAGCAGTACTTC	TRBJ2-7	few	.	TRBV10-2
CASSLTTGGLLNTEAFF	TGCGCCAGCAGCTTGACAACAGGGGGCCTACTTAACACTGAAGCTTTCTTT	TRBJ1-1	few	TRBD1	TRBV5-1
CASSEGTGLLNEKLFF	TGTGCCAGCAGTGAGGGGACAGGCCTACTTAATGAAAAACTGTTTTTT	TRBJ1-4	.	TRBD1	TRBV25-1
CASTRGTKMGNTEAFF	TGTGCCAGCACCAGGGGGACAAAGATGGGGAACACTGAAGCTTTCTTT	TRBJ1-1	.	TRBD1	TRBV6-5
CASRSTSGMNNEQYF	TGCGCCAGCAGATCCACTAGCGGGATGAACAATGAGCAGTACTTC	TRBJ2-7	.	TRBD2	TRBV5-1
CSASGTRGYEQYF	TGCAGTGCTAGTGGGACTAGAGGCTACGAGCAGTACTTC	TRBJ2-7	few	TRBD2	TRBV20-1
CSVEVGQYEQYF	TGCAGCGTTGAGGTGGGGCAATACGAGCAGTACTTC	TRBJ2-7	few	.	TRBV29-1
CSAGPSMETQYF	TGCAGTGCTGGACCCTCAATGGAGACCCAGTACTTC	TRBJ2-5	few	.	TRBV20-1
CASSLIGDSLNGYTF	TGTGCCAGTAGCTTGATCGGGGACAGCCTAAATGGCTACACCTTC	TRBJ1-2	.	TRBD1	TRBV19
CSARLLQGYQETQYF	TGCAGTGCTAGACTACTGCAGGGGTACCAAGAGACCCAGTACTTC	TRBJ2-5	.	.	TRBV20-1
CASSVGLAGVLFYEQYF	TGCGCCAGCAGTGTAGGACTAGCGGGAGTGCTTTTCTACGAGCAGTACTTC	TRBJ2-7	few	TRBD2	TRBV10-2
CASTPKRFSYEQYF	TGTGCCAGCACCCCGAAGAGGTTCTCCTACGAGCAGTACTTC	TRBJ2-7	.	.	TRBV3-1
CSARHPEVYQETQYF	TGCAGTGCTAGACACCCGGAGGTGTACCAAGAGACCCAGTACTTC	TRBJ2-5	.	.	TRBV20-1
CASSQLRGTTEAFF	TGTGCCAGCTCCCAGCTCAGAGGTACGACTGAAGCTTTCTTT	TRBJ1-1	.	.	TRBV18